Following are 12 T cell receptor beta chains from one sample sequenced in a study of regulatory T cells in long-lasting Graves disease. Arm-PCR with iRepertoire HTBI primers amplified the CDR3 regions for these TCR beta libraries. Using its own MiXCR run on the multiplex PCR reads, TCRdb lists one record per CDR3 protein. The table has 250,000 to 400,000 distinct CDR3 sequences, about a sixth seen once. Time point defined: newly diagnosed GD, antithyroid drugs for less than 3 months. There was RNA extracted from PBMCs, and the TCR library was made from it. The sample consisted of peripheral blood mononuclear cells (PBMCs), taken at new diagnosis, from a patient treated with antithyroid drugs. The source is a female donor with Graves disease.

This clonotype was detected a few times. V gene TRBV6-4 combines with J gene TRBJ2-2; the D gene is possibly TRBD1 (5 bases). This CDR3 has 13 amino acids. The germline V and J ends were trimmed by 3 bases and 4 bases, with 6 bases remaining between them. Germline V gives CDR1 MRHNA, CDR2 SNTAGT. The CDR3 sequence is CASSEQGTGELFF. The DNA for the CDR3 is TGTGCCAGCAGTGAGCAGGGCACCGGGGAGCTGTTTTTT.

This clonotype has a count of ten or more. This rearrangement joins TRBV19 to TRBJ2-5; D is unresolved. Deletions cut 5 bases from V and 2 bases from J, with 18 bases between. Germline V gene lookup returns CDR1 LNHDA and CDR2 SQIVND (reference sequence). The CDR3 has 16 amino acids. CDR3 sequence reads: CASSPHPSTDQETQYF. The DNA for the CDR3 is TGTGCCAGTAGTCCGCACCCCTCCACAGATCAAGAGACCCAGTACTTC.

CDR3 bases: TGTGCCAGCAGTCCCCTCGGTGGGGACGATGGCTACACCTTC. It codes for CASSPLGGDDGYTF. The J gene is TRBJ1-2, the V gene TRBV6-1; D is perhaps TRBD1 (5 bases). This CDR3 has 14 residues. V lost 5 bases and J 6 bases, leaving 16 bases between the germline ends. Per the germline V gene, CDR1 is MNHNS and CDR2 is SASEGT.

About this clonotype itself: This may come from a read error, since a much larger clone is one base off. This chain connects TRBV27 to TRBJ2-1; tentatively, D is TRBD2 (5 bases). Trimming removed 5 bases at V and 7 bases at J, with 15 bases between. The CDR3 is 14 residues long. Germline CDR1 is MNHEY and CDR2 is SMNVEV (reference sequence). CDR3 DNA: TGTGCCAGCAGTGGAGTAGCGACTACAAATGAGCAGTTCTTC. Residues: CASSGVATTNEQFF.

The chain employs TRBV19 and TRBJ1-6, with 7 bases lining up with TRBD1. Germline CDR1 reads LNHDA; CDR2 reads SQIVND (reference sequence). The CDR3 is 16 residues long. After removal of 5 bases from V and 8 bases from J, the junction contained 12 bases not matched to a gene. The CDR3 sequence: CASSSGADRADSPLHF. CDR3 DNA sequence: TGTGCCAGTAGTTCCGGGGCAGACAGGGCTGATTCACCCCTCCACTTT.

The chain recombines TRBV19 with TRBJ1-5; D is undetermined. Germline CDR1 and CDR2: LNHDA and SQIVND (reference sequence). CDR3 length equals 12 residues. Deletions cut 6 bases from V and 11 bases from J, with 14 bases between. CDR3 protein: CASSPLGLSQHF. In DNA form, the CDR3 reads TGTGCCAGTAGCCCCCTTGGGTTGTCCCAGCATTTT.

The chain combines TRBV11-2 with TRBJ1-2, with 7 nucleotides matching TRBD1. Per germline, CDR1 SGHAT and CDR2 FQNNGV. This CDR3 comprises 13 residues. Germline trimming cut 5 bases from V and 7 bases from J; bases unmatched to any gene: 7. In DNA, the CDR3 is TGTGCCAGCAGCCAAACAGGGGCTGGTGGCTACACCTTC. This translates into CASSQTGAGGYTF.

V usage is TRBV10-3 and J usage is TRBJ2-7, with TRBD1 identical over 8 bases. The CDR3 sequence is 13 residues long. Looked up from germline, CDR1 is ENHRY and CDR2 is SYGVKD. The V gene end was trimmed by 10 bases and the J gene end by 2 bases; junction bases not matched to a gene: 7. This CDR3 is CATLWDRTYEQYF. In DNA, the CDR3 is TGTGCCACCCTATGGGACAGGACCTACGAGCAGTACTTC.

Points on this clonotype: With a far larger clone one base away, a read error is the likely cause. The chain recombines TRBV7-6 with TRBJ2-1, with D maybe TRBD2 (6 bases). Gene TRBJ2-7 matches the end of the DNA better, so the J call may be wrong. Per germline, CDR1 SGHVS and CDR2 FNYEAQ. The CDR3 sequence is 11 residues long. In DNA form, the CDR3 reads TGTGCCAGCAGCCCGGGGGTTAAGCAGTACTTC. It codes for CASSPGVKQYF.

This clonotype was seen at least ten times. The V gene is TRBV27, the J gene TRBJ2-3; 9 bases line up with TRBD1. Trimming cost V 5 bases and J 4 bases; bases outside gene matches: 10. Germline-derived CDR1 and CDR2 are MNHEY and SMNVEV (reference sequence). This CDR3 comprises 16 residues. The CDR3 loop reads CASSHRGQGASDTQYF. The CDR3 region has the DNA TGTGCCAGCAGTCACCGGGGACAGGGAGCCTCAGATACGCAGTATTTT.

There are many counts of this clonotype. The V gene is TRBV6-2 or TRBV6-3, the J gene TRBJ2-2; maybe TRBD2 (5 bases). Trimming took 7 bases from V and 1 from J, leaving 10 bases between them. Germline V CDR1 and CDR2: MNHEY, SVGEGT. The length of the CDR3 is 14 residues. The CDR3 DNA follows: TGTGCCAGCACCGAGCGGCTGAACACCGGGGAGCTGTTTTTT. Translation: CASTERLNTGELFF.

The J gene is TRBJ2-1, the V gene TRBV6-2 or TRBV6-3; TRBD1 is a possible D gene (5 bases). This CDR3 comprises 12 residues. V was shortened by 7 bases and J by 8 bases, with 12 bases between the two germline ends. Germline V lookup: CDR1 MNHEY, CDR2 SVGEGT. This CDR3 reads CASKVARDEQFF. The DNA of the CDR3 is TGTGCCAGCAAGGTAGCCAGGGATGAGCAGTTCTTC.